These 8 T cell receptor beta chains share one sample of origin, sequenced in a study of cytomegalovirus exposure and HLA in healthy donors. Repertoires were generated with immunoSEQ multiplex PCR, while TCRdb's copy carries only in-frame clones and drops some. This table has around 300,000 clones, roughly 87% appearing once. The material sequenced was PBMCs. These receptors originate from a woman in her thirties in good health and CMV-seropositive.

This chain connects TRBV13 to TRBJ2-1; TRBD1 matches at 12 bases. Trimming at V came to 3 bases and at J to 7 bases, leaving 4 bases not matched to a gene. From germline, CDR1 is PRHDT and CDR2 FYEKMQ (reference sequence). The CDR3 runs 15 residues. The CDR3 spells CASSFGTGGLNEQFF. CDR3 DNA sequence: TGTGCCAGCAGCTTTGGGACAGGGGGCCTAAATGAGCAGTTCTTC.

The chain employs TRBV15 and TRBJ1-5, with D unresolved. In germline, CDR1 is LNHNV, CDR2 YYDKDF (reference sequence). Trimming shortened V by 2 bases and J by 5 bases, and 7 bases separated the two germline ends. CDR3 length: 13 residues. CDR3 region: CATSRTRDQPQHF. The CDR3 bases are TGTGCCACCAGCAGAACAAGGGATCAGCCCCAGCATTTT.

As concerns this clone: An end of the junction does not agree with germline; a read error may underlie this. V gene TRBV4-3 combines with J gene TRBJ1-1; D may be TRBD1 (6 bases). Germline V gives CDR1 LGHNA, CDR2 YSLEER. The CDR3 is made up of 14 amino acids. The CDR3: CASSHGTGNAEAFF. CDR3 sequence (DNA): TGCGCCAGCAGCCACGGAACAGGGAACGCTGAAGCTTTCTTT.

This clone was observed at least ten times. CDR3 protein: CASSLATSGTPDTQYF. CDR3 nucleotide sequence: TGTGCCAGCAGCTTAGCGACTAGCGGGACCCCAGATACGCAGTATTTT. This rearrangement joins TRBV7-9 to TRBJ2-3, with TRBD2 matching 11 bases. This CDR3 is 16 amino acids long. Germline values: CDR1 SEHNR, CDR2 FQNEAQ (reference sequence). After removal of 0 bases from V and 4 bases from J, the junction contained 3 bases not matched to a gene.

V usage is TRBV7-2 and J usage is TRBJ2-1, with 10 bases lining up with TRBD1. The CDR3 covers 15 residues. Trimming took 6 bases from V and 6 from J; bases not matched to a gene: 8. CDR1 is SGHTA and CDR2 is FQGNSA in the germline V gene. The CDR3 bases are TGTGCCAGCAGGTCAACCGGGACAGGGGTCAATGAGCAGTTCTTC. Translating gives CASRSTGTGVNEQFF.

CDR3 nucleotides: TGCGCCAGCAGCCCCCCTCTAGCGGGCCTATACAATGAGCAGTTCTTC. Its protein is CASSPPLAGLYNEQFF. This chain joins TRBV4-3 and TRBJ2-1, with 8 bases lining up with TRBD2. The CDR3 extends over 16 amino acids. Germline values: CDR1 LGHNA, CDR2 YSLEER. V trimming: 4 bases; J trimming: 4 bases; junction bases outside the gene matches: 9.

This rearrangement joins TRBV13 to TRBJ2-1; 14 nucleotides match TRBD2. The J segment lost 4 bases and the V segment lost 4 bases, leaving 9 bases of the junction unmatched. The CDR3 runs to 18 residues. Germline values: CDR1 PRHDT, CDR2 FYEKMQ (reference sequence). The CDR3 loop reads CASSSPTSGGAAYNEQFF. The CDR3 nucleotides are TGTGCCAGCAGCTCTCCGACTAGCGGGGGGGCCGCATACAATGAGCAGTTCTTC.

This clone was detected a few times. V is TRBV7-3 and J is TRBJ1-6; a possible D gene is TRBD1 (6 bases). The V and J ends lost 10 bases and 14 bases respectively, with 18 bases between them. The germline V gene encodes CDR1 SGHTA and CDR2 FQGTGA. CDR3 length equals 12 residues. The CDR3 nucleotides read TGTGCCACCCCCTGGGGGGCTTCGGCCCTCCACTTT. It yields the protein CATPWGASALHF.